Shown below are 11 T cell receptor beta chains from a single sample sequenced in a study of cytomegalovirus exposure and HLA in healthy donors. PCR was performed using 60 Vbeta and 13 Jbeta primers. The data were produced by immunoSEQ multiplex PCR, yet TCRdb's version contains in-frame clones alone and is incomplete. The data contain about 170,000 clones, approximately 80% of them seen just once; the ten biggest clones take up 1.2%. The sample consisted of PBMCs. These receptors originate from a boy younger than 10 in good health and CMV-seronegative.

This rearrangement joins TRBV29-1 to TRBJ1-1, with D perhaps matching TRBD1 (6 bases). Trimming took 3 bases from V and 0 from J, leaving 11 bases between them. The CDR3 runs to 14 residues. Germline lookup yields CDR1 SQVTM and CDR2 ANQGSEA. The DNA of the CDR3 is TGCAGCGTTGAGGATCCAGGGGTGAACACTGAAGCTTTCTTT. Its protein product is CSVEDPGVNTEAFF.

The CDR3 protein is CSVEIAGGAEQFF. CDR3 nucleotides: TGCAGCGTTGAGATAGCGGGAGGGGCTGAGCAGTTCTTC. The chain joins TRBV29-1 to TRBJ2-1, with 11 nucleotides matching TRBD2. The V gene's germline CDR1 is SQVTM and CDR2 ANQGSEA. This CDR3 region has 13 residues. Trimming cost V 3 bases and J 9 bases; bases outside gene matches: 4.

The V gene is TRBV9, the J gene TRBJ2-2; 11 bases align to TRBD2. V shed 3 bases and J 6 bases; nucleotides not matched to a gene: 4. The CDR3 loop spans 15 amino acids. The germline CDR1 and CDR2 sequences are SGDLS and YYNGEE. CDR3 DNA sequence: TGTGCCAGCAGCGGGGTAGCGGGAGGGCCCGGGGAGCTGTTTTTT. As protein: CASSGVAGGPGELFF.

This clone was counted a few times. V and J are TRBV6-5 and TRBJ2-7; weak D call: TRBD2 (6 bases). The CDR3 totals 13 residues. V was pared by 2 bases and J by 3 bases, with 8 bases between. Germline lookup yields CDR1 MNHEY and CDR2 SVGAGI. The DNA for the CDR3 is TGTGCCAGCAGTTACGCGGAGGGCTACGAGCAGTACGTC. It codes for CASSYAEGYEQYV.

V and J are TRBV9 and TRBJ1-6, with TRBD1 identical over 8 bases. This CDR3 spans 16 amino acids. V lost 0 bases to trimming and J lost 9 bases; unmatched junction nucleotides: 8. The V gene's germline CDR1 is SGDLS and CDR2 YYNGEE. The CDR3 sequence: CASSVEDRVSGSPLHF. The CDR3 DNA follows: TGTGCCAGCAGCGTAGAGGACAGGGTTTCTGGTTCACCCCTCCACTTT.

The count of this clone is one. The chain employs TRBV5-4 and TRBJ2-3; D may be TRBD1 (6 bases). V dropped 4 bases and J dropped 0 bases, with 9 bases sitting between them. This CDR3 has 14 amino acids. Germline CDR1 is SGHNT and CDR2 is YYREEE (reference sequence). The CDR3 nucleotides read TGTGCCAGCAGCAGGGACACTAGCACAGATACGCAGTATTTT. Translating it yields CASSRDTSTDTQYF. Together with reference TRBV5-4 and TRBJ2-3, the CDR3 gives the full variable domain: ETGVTQSPTHLIKTRGQQVTLRCSSQSGHNTVSWYQQALGQGPQFIFQYYREEENGRGNFPPRFSGLQFPNYSSELNVNALELDDSALYLCASSRDTSTDTQYFGPGTRLTVL.

This clone was seen more than once but under ten times. V is TRBV25-1 and J is TRBJ1-1; D gene uncertain. Trimming pared 3 bases from V and 4 bases from J, leaving 12 bases between. The germline gives CDR1 MGHDK, CDR2 SYGVNS. This CDR3 region has 14 residues. Written as DNA, the CDR3 is TGTGCCAGCAGTGAGCTTGTGGGGAGCACTGAAGCTTTCTTT. Its protein product is CASSELVGSTEAFF.

The gene calls are TRBV15 and TRBJ2-7; no firm D call. V dropped 3 bases and J dropped 6 bases, with 12 bases sitting between them. This CDR3 is 13 amino acids long. Germline values: CDR1 LNHNV, CDR2 YYDKDF (reference sequence). The CDR3 protein is CATSRTTPSEQYF. The CDR3 DNA is TGTGCCACCAGCAGGACGACTCCGAGCGAGCAGTACTTC.

The V and J genes are TRBV5-1 and TRBJ2-2; TRBD2 aligns across 11 bases. J was trimmed by 1 base and V by 0 bases; bases with no gene match: 5. The CDR3 has 18 residues. Germline V gene sequence: CDR1 SGHRS, CDR2 YFSETQ. The CDR3 is CASSLVLAGAGNTGELFF. CDR3 in DNA: TGCGCCAGCAGCTTGGTACTAGCGGGAGCCGGGAACACCGGGGAGCTGTTTTTT.

The V gene is TRBV18, the J gene TRBJ2-1; TRBD2 is a possible D gene (5 bases). V dropped 4 bases and J dropped 8 bases, with 15 bases sitting between them. Per the germline V gene, CDR1 is KGHSH and CDR2 is LQKENI. The CDR3 covers 14 residues. CDR3 DNA: TGTGCCAGCTCACAACAAGCGGTTTGGGATGAGCAGTTCTTC. It encodes CASSQQAVWDEQFF. Looking up the rest from reference TRBV18 and TRBJ2-1 gives the full variable domain: NAGVMQNPRHLVRRRGQEARLRCSPMKGHSHVYWYRQLPEEGLKFMVYLQKENIIDESGMPKERFSAEFPKEGPSILRIQQVVRGDSAAYFCASSQQAVWDEQFFGPGTRLTVL.

The V gene is TRBV5-4, the J gene TRBJ2-1, with D unresolved. Germline loops: CDR1 SGHNT, CDR2 YYREEE (reference sequence). V was shortened by 4 bases and J by 4 bases, with 3 bases between the two germline ends. The CDR3 extends over 11 amino acids. The CDR3 sequence is CASSHYNEQFF. The CDR3 nucleotides are TGTGCCAGCAGCCATTACAATGAGCAGTTCTTC. The variable domain in full, completed from reference TRBV5-4 and TRBJ2-1, reads ETGVTQSPTHLIKTRGQQVTLRCSSQSGHNTVSWYQQALGQGPQFIFQYYREEENGRGNFPPRFSGLQFPNYSSELNVNALELDDSALYLCASSHYNEQFFGPGTRLTVL.